Each of the 21 T cell receptor beta chains below was sequenced from the same sample in a study of blood T cell repertoires in COVID-19. The data were produced by immunoSEQ multiplex PCR, yet TCRdb's version contains in-frame clones alone and is incomplete. This table holds approximately 500,000 clones, roughly 88% found once. Sequencing was performed on PBMCs or T cells enriched from blood (not recorded which). The receptors were gathered from a woman in her thirties or forties who had recovered from COVID-19.

This clone was observed once. J is TRBJ2-3 and V is TRBV7-6; TRBD2 matches 9 bases. This CDR3 is 19 amino acids long. Trimming took 1 base from V and 0 from J; bases not matched to a gene: 11. Per germline, CDR1 SGHVS and CDR2 FNYEAQ. This CDR3 reads CASSLVRYRREGSTDTQYF. The CDR3 nucleotides read TGTGCCAGCAGCTTAGTTCGGTATAGGCGGGAGGGTAGCACAGATACGCAGTATTTT.

The chain carries TRBV5-1 and TRBJ2-5; the match to TRBD2 covers 7 bases. Trimming cost V 4 bases and J 0 bases; bases outside gene matches: 9. The germline V gene encodes CDR1 SGHRS and CDR2 YFSETQ. This CDR3 has 16 amino acids. In nucleotides, the CDR3 is TGCGCCAGCAGCGTCTCCTCGGGGGGTTACCAAGAGACCCAGTACTTC. Translating gives CASSVSSGGYQETQYF. Full variable domain (outside the CDR3, taken from reference TRBV5-1 and TRBJ2-5): KAGVTQTPRYLIKTRGQQVTLSCSPISGHRSVSWYQQTPGQGLQFLFEYFSETQRNKGNFPGRFSGRQFSNSRSEMNVSTLELGDSALYLCASSVSSGGYQETQYFGPGTRLLVL.

V gene TRBV7-6 combines with J gene TRBJ2-5, with 14 bases identical to TRBD2. J lost 1 base, V lost 3 bases, and 1 base had no gene match. The CDR3 runs to 16 residues. The germline V gene encodes CDR1 SGHVS and CDR2 FNYEAQ. This CDR3 is CASSLTSGRGQETQYF. The CDR3 DNA sequence: TGTGCCAGCAGCTTGACTAGCGGGAGGGGCCAAGAGACCCAGTACTTC.

This clone has just one count. The chain is built from TRBV5-1 and TRBJ2-7, with 8 bases that match TRBD2. V lost 2 bases to trimming and J lost 0 bases; unmatched junction nucleotides: 16. This CDR3 region has 19 residues. Germline loops: CDR1 SGHRS, CDR2 YFSETQ. Written as DNA, the CDR3 is TGCGCCAGCAGCTTAGAAGAGCGGGAGCTGGTGATTCGCTCCTACGAGCAGTACTTC. Translating gives CASSLEERELVIRSYEQYF.

The rearrangement joins TRBV6-2 or TRBV6-3 to TRBJ1-5; possibly TRBD1 for D (6 bases). V was clipped by 2 bases and J by 4 bases, with 15 bases between them. The CDR3 is 16 amino acids. Germline assignment: CDR1 MNHEY and CDR2 SVGEGT. CDR3 in DNA: TGTGCCAGCAGTTACGGATATAGGACAGCAAATCAGCCCCAGCATTTT. Translated, it gives CASSYGYRTANQPQHF.

This chain joins TRBV11-2 and TRBJ2-2; D is possibly TRBD1 (5 bases). Trimming stripped 2 bases from V and 5 bases from J, with 12 bases between. CDR1 is SGHAT and CDR2 is FQNNGV in the germline V gene. The CDR3 runs 15 residues. CDR3 DNA sequence: TGTGCCAGCAGCTTAAGCCAGGGTCGTACCGGGGAGCTGTTTTTT. Amino acids: CASSLSQGRTGELFF.

The V gene is TRBV4-3, the J gene TRBJ2-7; 8 bases match TRBD2. This CDR3 is built from 15 residues. The V gene's germline CDR1 is LGHNA and CDR2 YSLEER. With V trimmed by 0 bases and J by 0 bases, 1 base remained unmatched. CDR3 loop: CASSQDGTSSYEQYF. CDR3 DNA sequence: TGCGCCAGCAGCCAAGACGGGACTAGCTCCTACGAGCAGTACTTC.

The J gene is TRBJ1-4, the V gene TRBV4-1, with D possibly matching TRBD1 (5 bases). CDR3 length equals 16 residues. Per the germline V gene, CDR1 is MGHRA and CDR2 is YSYEKL. V dropped 4 bases and J dropped 0 bases, with 12 bases sitting between them. CDR3: CASSLRTPATNEKLFF. CDR3 nucleotides: TGCGCCAGCAGCCTCCGGACACCCGCAACTAATGAAAAACTGTTTTTT.

The chain employs TRBV4-1 and TRBJ1-1; possible D gene TRBD1, 6 bases. This CDR3 comprises 15 residues. Trimming took off 4 bases at V and 0 bases at J, with 12 bases between the two ends. The germline gives CDR1 MGHRA, CDR2 YSYEKL. Here the CDR3 reads CASSPNEGVNTEAFF. As DNA, the CDR3 is TGCGCCAGCAGCCCCAATGAGGGGGTGAACACTGAAGCTTTCTTT.

This clone was seen a single time. This chain connects TRBV27 to TRBJ2-7, with D maybe TRBD2 (6 bases). The CDR3 covers 14 residues. Between the trimmed V and J ends, which lost 2 bases and 2 bases, there was a span of 10 bases. Germline-derived CDR1 and CDR2 are MNHEY and SMNVEV (reference sequence). CDR3 nucleotides: TGTGCCAGCAGTTTAAACGGGAGTCCCTACGAGCAGTACTTC. This codes for CASSLNGSPYEQYF.

V gene TRBV4-3 combines with J gene TRBJ1-1; D might be TRBD1 (6 bases). CDR1 and CDR2 (germline): LGHNA, YSLEER. CDR3 size: 14 residues. V was pared by 5 bases and J by 3 bases, with 13 bases between. CDR3 sequence: CASSKIRQDTEAFF. CDR3 bases: TGCGCCAGCAGCAAAATTCGACAGGACACTGAAGCTTTCTTT.

The chain is built from TRBV21-1 and TRBJ2-1; the D call TRBD2 from the table was never checked on the DNA. TRBV21-1 is given as a pseudogene. The CDR3 contains 15 residues. CDR3 DNA sequence: TGTGCCAGCAGCTCCCGACTAGCGGGAAACAATGAGCAGTTCTTC. It yields the protein CASSSRLAGNNEQFF.

The chain carries TRBV4-2 and TRBJ2-2; 11 nucleotides agree with TRBD2. CDR3 size: 16 residues. The trim removed 0 bases at V and 6 bases at J, leaving 3 bases unmatched. In germline, CDR1 is LGHNA, CDR2 YNFKEQ. In DNA form, the CDR3 reads TGTGCCAGCAGCCAAGATAGCGGGAGGGGCCCCGGGGAGCTGTTTTTT. Protein sequence: CASSQDSGRGPGELFF.

With regard to this clone: Other DNA sequences within the sample encode an identical CDR3. CDR3 DNA sequence: TGCAGCGTAGGAGGACAGATGAACACTGAAGCTTTCTTT. It is translated as CSVGGQMNTEAFF. This rearrangement joins TRBV29-1 to TRBJ1-1; weak D call: TRBD1 (6 bases). Germline V lookup: CDR1 SQVTM, CDR2 ANQGSEA. The CDR3 extends over 13 amino acids. With 6 bases removed from V and 0 bases from J, the gap between germline ends came to 11 bases.

The chain links TRBV9 to TRBJ2-2; TRBD2 aligns across 7 bases. The CDR3 spans 14 residues. The V gene's germline CDR1 is SGDLS and CDR2 YYNGEE. Here the CDR3 DNA reads TGTGCAAGGATCCGGGGGGTCAACACCGGGGAGCTGTTTTTT. It encodes CARIRGVNTGELFF. Drawing the rest from reference TRBV9 and TRBJ2-2, the complete variable domain is DSGVTQTPKHLITATGQRVTLRCSPRSGDLSVYWYQQSLDQGLQFLIQYYNGEERAKGNILERFSAQQFPDLHSELNLSSLELGDSALYFCARIRGVNTGELFFGEGSRLTVL.

CDR3 protein: CASSSVLAGPEQYF. The DNA of the CDR3 is TGTGCCAGCAGTTCGGTACTAGCGGGCCCCGAGCAGTACTTC. The chain joins TRBV6-2 or TRBV6-3 to TRBJ2-7, with 9 nucleotides matching TRBD2. V was pared by 4 bases and J by 6 bases, with 7 bases of the junction left unmatched. Per germline, CDR1 MNHEY and CDR2 SVGEGT. The CDR3 totals 14 residues.

The chain joins TRBV2 to TRBJ1-1; 9 bases are shared with TRBD1. Per the germline V gene, CDR1 is SNHLY and CDR2 is FYNNEI. The V gene end was trimmed by 6 bases and the J gene end by 8 bases; junction bases not matched to a gene: 4. This CDR3 comprises 12 residues. CDR3 coding DNA: TGTGCCAGCAGCTACGGACAGGGGGAAGCTTTCTTT. It encodes CASSYGQGEAFF.

Remarks on this clone: In the same sample, other DNA sequences code for this CDR3. The chain employs TRBV18 and TRBJ1-5, with 9 bases lining up with TRBD1. Germline V gives CDR1 KGHSH, CDR2 LQKENI. The V gene end was trimmed by 4 bases and the J gene end by 5 bases; junction bases not matched to a gene: 3. This CDR3 has 14 residues. Here the CDR3 DNA reads TGTGCCAGCTCACAACAGGGGGCGGATCAGCCCCAGCATTTT. It is translated as CASSQQGADQPQHF.

The gene calls are TRBV21-1 and TRBJ2-3; the table calls TRBD2, which could not be checked here. TRBV21-1 is termed a pseudogene. The length of the CDR3 is 19 residues. CDR3: CASSTRTGTSGSSTDTQYF. CDR3 DNA sequence: TGTGCCAGCAGCACACGCACCGGGACTAGCGGGAGCTCCACAGATACGCAGTATTTT.

The chain combines TRBV9 with TRBJ2-1; D not resolved. Trimming took off 0 bases at V and 7 bases at J, with 11 bases between the two ends. Per germline, CDR1 SGDLS and CDR2 YYNGEE. There are 14 residues in the CDR3. The CDR3 is CASSVAWSGNEQFF. Here the CDR3 DNA reads TGTGCCAGCAGCGTAGCCTGGAGTGGGAATGAGCAGTTCTTC.

This clone occurred a few times. The V and J genes are TRBV5-1 and TRBJ2-6; 7 nucleotides agree with TRBD1. CDR3 length equals 16 residues. V trimming: 0 bases; J trimming: 2 bases; junction bases outside the gene matches: 2. Germline V gives CDR1 SGHRS, CDR2 YFSETQ. The CDR3 sequence is CASSLGQGAGANVLTF. CDR3 bases: TGCGCCAGCAGCTTGGGACAGGGTGCTGGGGCCAACGTCCTGACTTTC.